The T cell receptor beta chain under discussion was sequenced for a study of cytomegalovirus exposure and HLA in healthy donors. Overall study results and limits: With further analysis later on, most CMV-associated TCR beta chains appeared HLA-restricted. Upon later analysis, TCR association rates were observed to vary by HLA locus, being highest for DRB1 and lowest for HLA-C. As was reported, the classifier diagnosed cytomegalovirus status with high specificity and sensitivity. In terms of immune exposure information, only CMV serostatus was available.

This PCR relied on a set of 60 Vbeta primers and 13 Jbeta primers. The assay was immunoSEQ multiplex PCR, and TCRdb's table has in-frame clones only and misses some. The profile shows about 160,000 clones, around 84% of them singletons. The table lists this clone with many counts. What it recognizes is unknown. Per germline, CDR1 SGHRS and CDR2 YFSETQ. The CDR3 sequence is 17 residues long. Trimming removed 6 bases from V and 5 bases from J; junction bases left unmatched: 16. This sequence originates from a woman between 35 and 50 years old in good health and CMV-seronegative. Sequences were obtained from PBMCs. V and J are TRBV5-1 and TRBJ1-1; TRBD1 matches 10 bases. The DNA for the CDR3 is TGCGCCAGCAAGGACCTGACAGGGGGCGATAAGGTTACTGAAGCTTTCTTT. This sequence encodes CASKDLTGGDKVTEAFF. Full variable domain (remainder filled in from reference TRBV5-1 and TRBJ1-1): KAGVTQTPRYLIKTRGQQVTLSCSPISGHRSVSWYQQTPGQGLQFLFEYFSETQRNKGNFPGRFSGRQFSNSRSEMNVSTLELGDSALYLCASKDLTGGDKVTEAFFGQGTRLTVV.